Below are 15 T cell receptor beta chains sequenced from a single sample in a study of a mutant IDH1 vaccine in newly diagnosed glioma. The data were produced by immunoSEQ multiplex PCR, yet TCRdb's version contains in-frame clones alone and is incomplete. The data show about 86,000 clones, roughly 85% seen once. Described time point: week 23, last vaccination. It was 300 ug of mutant IDH1 20-mer peptide that made up each vaccine dose, given with topical imiquimod. No antigens are known for them. The material sequenced was PBMCs, taken from a glioma patient whose treatment included an IDH1 peptide vaccine. Receptor source: a young man with glioma. Some clones in this sample may be carry-over from other donors' samples.

The chain couples TRBV6-5 to TRBJ2-2; tentative D call: TRBD1 (5 bases). The CDR3 runs 16 residues. The ends were cut back, 2 bases at V and 7 bases at J, with 17 bases in the middle. Germline V CDR1 and CDR2: MNHEY, SVGAGI. The CDR3, as DNA: TGTGCCAGCAGTTACCTCCTCCAGGGATCTATCGGGGAGCTGTTTTTT. Protein product: CASSYLLQGSIGELFF.

The chain employs TRBV6-1 and TRBJ1-6; D might be TRBD1 (5 bases). V lost 2 bases and J lost 7, with 18 bases in between. This CDR3 comprises 17 residues. Germline-derived CDR1 and CDR2 are MNHNS and SASEGT. The CDR3 bases are TGTGCCAGCAGTGAATACGGGGACCCCCTGGGAAATTCACCCCTCCACTTT. Its protein is CASSEYGDPLGNSPLHF.

The gene calls are TRBV5-1 and TRBJ2-7; 7 bases match TRBD2. Germline V CDR1 and CDR2: SGHRS, YFSETQ. Germline trimming cut 5 bases from V and 0 bases from J; bases unmatched to any gene: 8. The length of the CDR3 is 15 residues. CDR3 in amino acids: CASSFLGGTSYEQYF. The CDR3 DNA is TGCGCCAGCAGTTTCCTCGGGGGGACCTCCTACGAGCAGTACTTC.

This clone showed up just once. The chain carries TRBV29-1 and TRBJ1-2; no definite D call. This CDR3 comprises 10 residues. V lost 6 bases and J lost 5, with 7 bases in between. Germline V lookup: CDR1 SQVTM, CDR2 ANQGSEA. The CDR3 sequence: CSVAFYGYTF. The CDR3 DNA reads as TGCAGCGTCGCCTTTTATGGCTACACCTTC. Full variable domain (outside the CDR3, taken from reference TRBV29-1 and TRBJ1-2): SAVISQKPSRDICQRGTSLTIQCQVDSQVTMMFWYRQQPGQSLTLIATANQGSEATYESGFVIDKFPISRPNLTFSTLTVSNMSPEDSSIYLCSVAFYGYTFGSGTRLTVV.

The chain uses TRBV11-2 and TRBJ1-6; 7 positions agree with TRBD1. Germline V gives CDR1 SGHAT, CDR2 FQNNGV. V trimming: 0 bases; J trimming: 11 bases; junction bases outside the gene matches: 7. This CDR3 has 15 amino acids. This chain's CDR3 is CASSLDQRGLAPLHF. CDR3 bases: TGTGCCAGCAGCTTAGACCAAAGGGGGCTCGCACCCCTCCACTTT. Drawing the rest from reference TRBV11-2 and TRBJ1-6, the complete variable domain is EAGVAQSPRYKIIEKRQSVAFWCNPISGHATLYWYQQILGQGPKLLIQFQNNGVVDDSQLPKDRFSAERLKGVDSTLKIQPAKLEDSAVYLCASSLDQRGLAPLHFGNGTRLTVT.

The CDR3 nucleotides read TGTGCCAGCAGGGCGGGACTAGCGGGAGAAGATGAGCAGTTCTTC. Amino acids: CASRAGLAGEDEQFF. The V and J genes are TRBV6-1 and TRBJ2-1, with 14 bases matching TRBD2. CDR3 size: 15 residues. CDR1 and CDR2 from the germline V gene are MNHNS and SASEGT. The V gene end was trimmed by 6 bases and the J gene end by 8 bases; junction bases not matched to a gene: 6.

This clone was detected only once. The V gene is TRBV28, the J gene TRBJ1-2; D is uncertain. With 4 bases removed from V and 8 bases from J, the gap between germline ends came to 11 bases. The CDR3 contains 12 residues. Germline V CDR1 and CDR2: MDHEN, SYDVKM. CDR3 region: CASSSTSWGYTF. CDR3 DNA: TGTGCCAGCAGTTCCACCTCATGGGGCTACACCTTC.

The rearrangement links TRBV6-5 to TRBJ2-7; weak D call: TRBD1 (6 bases). The CDR3 is 13 amino acids. Trimming left V 6 bases short and J 3 bases short, with 12 bases between. The germline V gene encodes CDR1 MNHEY and CDR2 SVGAGI. Here the CDR3 DNA reads TGTGCCAGCAGCTACCAACAGGGCTACGAGCAGTACTTC. Protein product: CASSYQQGYEQYF.

This sequence joins TRBV30 and TRBJ1-1, with 11 bases aligning to TRBD1. The germline V gene has CDR1 GTSNPN and CDR2 SVGIG (reference sequence). Germline trimming cut 1 base from V and 3 bases from J; bases unmatched to any gene: 13. The CDR3 has 18 residues. The CDR3 sequence is CAWSDLFRDRGEDTEAFF. In DNA, the CDR3 is TGTGCCTGGAGTGATCTCTTCCGGGACAGGGGGGAGGACACTGAAGCTTTCTTT.

The chain recombines TRBV7-2 with TRBJ1-5; D is ambiguous. The CDR3 spans 15 residues. CDR1 and CDR2 from the germline V gene are SGHTA and FQGNSA. The V gene lost 5 bases and the J gene lost 3 bases, with 14 bases spanning the gap. The CDR3 reads CASSLLADFNQPQHF. CDR3 DNA: TGTGCCAGCAGCCTTCTCGCAGACTTCAATCAGCCCCAGCATTTT.

The rearrangement uses TRBV6-5 and TRBJ2-7; no clear D. CDR3 length: 12 amino acids. Between the trimmed V and J ends, which lost 6 bases and 2 bases, there was a span of 8 bases. Looked up from germline, CDR1 is MNHEY and CDR2 is SVGAGI. This CDR3 reads CASSRVPYEQYF. CDR3 bases: TGTGCCAGCAGCCGCGTGCCCTACGAGCAGTACTTC.

In this sample, this clone turned up a few times. The chain employs TRBV28 and TRBJ1-1; no clear D gene. The CDR3 contains 14 residues. Between the trimmed V and J ends, which lost 6 bases and 2 bases, there was a span of 13 bases. Germline values: CDR1 MDHEN, CDR2 SYDVKM. Here the CDR3 reads CASRHKQRNTEAFF. CDR3 nucleotides: TGTGCCAGCAGACATAAACAGAGAAACACTGAAGCTTTCTTT.

The chain combines TRBV27 with TRBJ2-7; D unresolved. Germline V gene lookup returns CDR1 MNHEY and CDR2 SMNVEV (reference sequence). V lost 7 bases and J 2 bases, leaving 21 bases between the germline ends. The CDR3 length is 16 residues. The CDR3 sequence: CASTGRGFTSPYEQYF. CDR3 coding DNA: TGTGCCAGCACCGGGCGCGGCTTCACCTCTCCCTACGAGCAGTACTTC.

The chain couples TRBV6-5 to TRBJ1-1; D possibly corresponds to TRBD1 (5 bases). The V end was cut by 8 bases, the J end by 5 bases, with 12 bases between. In germline, CDR1 is MNHEY, CDR2 SVGAGI. The length of the CDR3 is 12 residues. In DNA form, the CDR3 reads TGTGCCAGCGGAGGAAGGGGAACTGAAGCTTTCTTT. Translating it yields CASGGRGTEAFF.

V is TRBV7-9 and J is TRBJ2-5; 8 positions match TRBD1. The germline V gene encodes CDR1 SEHNR and CDR2 FQNEAQ (reference sequence). V lost 3 bases and J lost 5; bases outside the gene matches: 2. The CDR3 length is 13 residues. CDR3 DNA sequence: TGTGCCAGCAGCTTGACAGGGGTCGAGACCCAGTACTTC. It is translated as CASSLTGVETQYF.